This TCR beta chain was captured by sequencing in a study of cytotoxic CD8 clonotypes in ibrutinib-treated CLL. The intended depth for sequencing was 1 in 200,000 to 1 in 1 million T cells. The method was immunoSEQ multiplex PCR; TCRdb's version includes in-frame clones alone and lacks a portion of them. The sample has about 160,000 clones, roughly 86% seen once. Trimming removed 4 bases at V and 6 bases at J, with 13 bases between. CDR3 length: 14 amino acids. Germline V gene data show CDR1 as SGHRS and CDR2 as YFSETQ. The sequence derives from a human donor with chronic lymphocytic leukemia. V gene TRBV5-1 combines with J gene TRBJ2-2; TRBD1 or TRBD2 may be the D gene (5 bases each). This sample comprised PBMCs, obtained after 12 months of ibrutinib treatment. This CDR3 reads CASSPVRGPGELFF. Here the CDR3 DNA reads TGCGCCAGCAGCCCGGTGAGGGGACCCGGGGAGCTGTTTTTT.